A selection of T cell receptor beta chains follows, all from one sample in a study of shared clonotypes between healthy human individuals. The protocol was immunoSEQ multiplex PCR, while the TCRdb copy is restricted to in-frame clones and leaves out a portion. The data contain some 2,000,000 clones, approximately 94% of them singletons. The sequenced sample was naive CD4+ T cells sorted from blood. The receptors here all came from a young man in good health. The CDR3 runs from the conserved cysteine through the conserved F or W.

J	V	CDR3
TRBJ2-5	TRBV10-3	CAIKASVGRETQYF
TRBJ1-2	TRBV2	CASSVVGIDTF
TRBJ1-1	TRBV6-1	CASSEVPRSQGAFF
TRBJ2-7	TRBV28	CASSSGGLEQYF
TRBJ2-2	TRBV7-2	CASSFRQYTGELFF
TRBJ2-7	TRBV5-1	CASSVGLGSEQYF
TRBJ2-1	TRBV30	CAWSRQRTSSGSRTTYNEQFF
TRBJ1-1	TRBV27	CASRSRPGNTEAFF
TRBJ2-5	TRBV5-4	CASSLGLAGETQYF
TRBJ2-7	TRBV19	CASSELAGVGEQYF
TRBJ2-1	TRBV6-5	CASSYYRDLGHNEQFF
TRBJ1-3	TRBV18	CASSPPTGGSSGNTIYF
TRBJ2-2	TRBV7-9	CASSPNWDSQNTGELFF
TRBJ1-5	TRBV2	CASSAGTGNQPQHF
TRBJ1-4	TRBV25-1	CASSERGYRGEKLFF
TRBJ2-1	TRBV6-5	CASSYSSSGRANEQFF